These T cell receptor beta chains were read from a single sample in a study of follicular helper T cells after annual influenza vaccination. Method: immunoSEQ multiplex PCR; TCRdb's copy keeps in-frame clones and lacks some. The sample carries approximately 30,000 clones, approximately 80% recorded once. Here the sequenced sample was CXCR5+ CD38- circulating T follicular helper cells from blood, taken on the day of influenza vaccination. The receptor source for this set is an adult who received the influenza vaccine. Each CDR3 is given with its conserved first and last residue. A D gene is named only where the DNA matches it firmly. Only some rows state a clone size, as once, few, many or a class for expanded clones.

CDR3 length,D gene,clone size,J gene,V gene,CDR3 protein,CDR3 DNA
14,NA,NA,TRBJ1-1,TRBV6-5,CASSLDFGSTEAFF,TGTGCCAGCAGCCTCGACTTTGGGAGCACTGAAGCTTTCTTT
14,TRBD1,NA,TRBJ1-2,TRBV6-6,CASRRAQGSYGYTF,TGTGCCAGCAGAAGGGCACAGGGGTCCTATGGCTACACCTTC
18,TRBD1,NA,TRBJ2-7,TRBV11-2,CASSPWTGSGISSYEQYF,TGTGCCAGCAGCCCATGGACAGGCAGTGGGATCAGCTCCTACGAGCAGTACTTC
17,TRBD2,NA,TRBJ2-1,TRBV5-6,CASSTGLAGGSYNEQFF,TGTGCCAGCAGCACGGGACTAGCGGGAGGGTCCTACAATGAGCAGTTCTTC
14,TRBD1,NA,TRBJ2-7,TRBV7-9,CASSYPTGKYEQYF,TGTGCCAGCAGCTACCCGACAGGGAAGTACGAGCAGTACTTC
17,TRBD2,NA,TRBJ2-2,TRBV4-1,CASSQGHSLAVQGELFF,TGCGCCAGCAGCCAAGGTCATTCGCTAGCGGTACAAGGGGAGCTGTTTTTT
14,NA,NA,TRBJ1-2,TRBV2,CASSPSQVDYGYTF,TGTGCCAGCAGTCCGTCCCAGGTTGACTATGGCTACACCTTC
16,NA,NA,TRBJ1-3,TRBV9,CASSVGLDFSGNTIYF,TGTGCCAGCAGCGTAGGGCTTGATTTCTCTGGAAACACCATATATTTT
14,NA,NA,TRBJ1-2,TRBV28,CASSRSQINYGYTF,TGTGCCAGCAGTAGGTCACAGATTAACTATGGCTACACCTTC
17,TRBD2,NA,TRBJ2-4,TRBV19,CASSIGGLGGTPNIQYF,TGTGCCAGTAGTATAGGGGGTTTGGGGGGGACCCCAAACATTCAGTACTTC
14,NA,once,TRBJ1-1,TRBV7-9,CASSLSGANTEAFF,TGTGCCAGCAGCTTATCTGGGGCGAACACTGAAGCTTTCTTT
13,NA,NA,TRBJ2-1,TRBV15,CATSVYYYNEQFF,TGTGCCACCAGCGTCTACTACTACAATGAGCAGTTCTTC
15,TRBD2,NA,TRBJ2-3,TRBV2,CASSGASGNADTQYF,TGTGCCAGCAGTGGTGCTAGCGGGAATGCAGATACGCAGTATTTT
12,TRBD1,few,TRBJ1-2,TRBV28,CASSLTGYGYTF,TGTGCCAGCAGTTTGACAGGGTATGGCTACACCTTC
14,TRBD1,NA,TRBJ1-2,TRBV6-5,CASSYSGQPYGYTF,TGTGCCAGCAGTTACTCGGGACAGCCGTATGGCTACACCTTC